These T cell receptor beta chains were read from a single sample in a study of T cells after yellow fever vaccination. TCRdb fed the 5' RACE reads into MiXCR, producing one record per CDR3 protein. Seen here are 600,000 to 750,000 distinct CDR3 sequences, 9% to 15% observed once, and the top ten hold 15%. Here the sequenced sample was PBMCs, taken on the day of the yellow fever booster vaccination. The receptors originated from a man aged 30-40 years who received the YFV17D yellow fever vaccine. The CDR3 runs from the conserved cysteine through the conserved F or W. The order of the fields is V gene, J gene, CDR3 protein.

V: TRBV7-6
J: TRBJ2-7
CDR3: CASSFGGAGGYEQYF

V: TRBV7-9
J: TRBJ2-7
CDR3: CASSLLTGDRAYEQYF

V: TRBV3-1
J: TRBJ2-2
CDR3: CASSRPLGTGGAGDTGELFF

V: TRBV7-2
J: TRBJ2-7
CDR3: CASSRAGGGTYEQYF

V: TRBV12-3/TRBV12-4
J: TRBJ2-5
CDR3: CASSPGAGGARGVETQYF

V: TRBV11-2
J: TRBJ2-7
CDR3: CASSPGLDEQYF

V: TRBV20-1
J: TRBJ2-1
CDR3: CSARRTGTYNEQFF

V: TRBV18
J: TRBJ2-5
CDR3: CASSPISGPTSF

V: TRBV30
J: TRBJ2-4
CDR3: CAWSLGLENIQYF

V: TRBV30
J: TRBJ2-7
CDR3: CAWTLGLAGDVQYF

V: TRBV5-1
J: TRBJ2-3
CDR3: CASSGGQSRTDTQYF